This TCR beta chain is drawn from a study of blood T cell repertoires in COVID-19. Background on the study: Italy, Spain and the United States were the sources of the convalescent and acute COVID-19 samples. T cells, B-cell-depleted T cells, or PBMCs provided the cDNA or gDNA that served as material.

Original processing notes: The assay estimated nucleated cells by amplifying reference gene primers. Here immunoSEQ multiplex PCR was the method, and the copy in TCRdb shows in-frame clones only, minus some. V and J calls and clone size are given by that table; D and trimming were obtained from the DNA. The sample consists of about 50,000 clones, roughly 91% of them appearing once. This clone occurred once. The ends were cut back, 5 bases at V and 2 bases at J, with 19 bases in the middle. The CDR3 covers 16 residues. Germline assignment: CDR1 MDHEN and CDR2 SYDVKM. This sequence originates from a human donor in a cohort sampled during active COVID-19. The sequenced material came from peripheral blood. The genes are TRBV28 and TRBJ2-7; a possible D gene is TRBD1 (6 bases). The CDR3 DNA is TGTGCCAGCAGTCCTCCGGGACACCATCTTCCCTACGAGCAGTACTTC. This sequence encodes CASSPPGHHLPYEQYF.